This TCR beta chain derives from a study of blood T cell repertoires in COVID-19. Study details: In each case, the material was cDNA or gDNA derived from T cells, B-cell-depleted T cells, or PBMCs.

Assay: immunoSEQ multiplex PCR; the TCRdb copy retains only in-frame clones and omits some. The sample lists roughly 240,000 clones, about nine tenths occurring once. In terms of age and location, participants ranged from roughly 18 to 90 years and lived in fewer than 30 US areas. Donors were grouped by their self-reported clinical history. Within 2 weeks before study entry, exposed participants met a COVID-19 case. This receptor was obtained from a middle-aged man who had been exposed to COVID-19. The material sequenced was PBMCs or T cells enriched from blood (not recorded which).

CDR3 amino acids: CASSEAGLTDTQYF. CDR3 DNA: TGTGCCAGCAGTGAAGCGGGCCTCACAGATACGCAGTATTTT. The rearrangement links TRBV9 to TRBJ2-3, with TRBD2 as a possible D gene (6 bases). Per germline, CDR1 SGDLS and CDR2 YYNGEE. The CDR3 consists of 14 residues. Trimming took off 5 bases at V and 2 bases at J, with 12 bases between the two ends.